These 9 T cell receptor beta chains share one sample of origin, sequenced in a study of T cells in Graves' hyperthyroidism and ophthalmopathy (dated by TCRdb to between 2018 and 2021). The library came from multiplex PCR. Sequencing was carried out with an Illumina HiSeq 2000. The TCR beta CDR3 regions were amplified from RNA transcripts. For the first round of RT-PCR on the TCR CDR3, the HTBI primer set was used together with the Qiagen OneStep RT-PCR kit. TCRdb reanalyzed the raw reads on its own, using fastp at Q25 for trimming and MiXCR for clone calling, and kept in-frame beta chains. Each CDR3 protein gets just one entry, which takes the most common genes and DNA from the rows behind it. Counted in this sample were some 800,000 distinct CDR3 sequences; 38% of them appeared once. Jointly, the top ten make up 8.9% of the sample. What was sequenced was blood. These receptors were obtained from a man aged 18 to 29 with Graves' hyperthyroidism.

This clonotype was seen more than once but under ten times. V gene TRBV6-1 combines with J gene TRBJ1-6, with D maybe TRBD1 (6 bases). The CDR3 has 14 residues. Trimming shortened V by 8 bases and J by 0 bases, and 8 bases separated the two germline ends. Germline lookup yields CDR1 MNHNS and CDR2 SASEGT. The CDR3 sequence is CASGTSSYNSPLHF. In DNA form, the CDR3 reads TGTGCCAGCGGGACAAGCTCCTATAATTCACCCCTCCACTTT.

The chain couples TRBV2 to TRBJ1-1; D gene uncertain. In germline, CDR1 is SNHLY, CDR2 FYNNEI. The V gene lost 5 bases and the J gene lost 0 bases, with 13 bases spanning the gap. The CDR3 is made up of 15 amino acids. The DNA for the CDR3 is TGTGCCAGCAGTTCTGACCCAGAGTTGAACACTGAAGCTTTCTTT. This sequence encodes CASSSDPELNTEAFF.

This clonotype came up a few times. As DNA, the CDR3 is TGTGCCAGCAGCAGGGGGGCCCTGAACACTGAAGCTTTCTTT. This sequence encodes CASSRGALNTEAFF. The chain recombines TRBV6-5 with TRBJ1-1, with 7 bases fitting TRBD1. Germline V gene lookup returns CDR1 MNHEY and CDR2 SVGAGI. The junction had 4 bases not matched to a gene; V was cut back by 6 bases and J by 0 bases. This CDR3 is built from 14 residues.

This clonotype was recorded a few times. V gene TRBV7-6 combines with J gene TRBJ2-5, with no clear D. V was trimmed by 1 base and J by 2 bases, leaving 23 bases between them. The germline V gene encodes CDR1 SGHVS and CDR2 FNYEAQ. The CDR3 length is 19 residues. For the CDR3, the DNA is TGTGCCAGCAGCTTAGTAGTCTTGCCCTCCTCTAGTTGGCAAGAGACCCAGTACTTC. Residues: CASSLVVLPSSSWQETQYF. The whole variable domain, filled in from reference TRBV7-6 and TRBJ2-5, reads GAGVSQSPRYKVTKRGQDVALRCDPISGHVSLYWYRQALGQGPEFLTYFNYEAQQDKSGLPNDRFSAERPEGSISTLTIQRTEQRDSAMYRCASSLVVLPSSSWQETQYFGPGTRLLVL.

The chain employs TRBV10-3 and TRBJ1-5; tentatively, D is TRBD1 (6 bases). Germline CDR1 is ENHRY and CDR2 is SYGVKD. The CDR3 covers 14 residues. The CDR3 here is CARAGQSPNQPQHF. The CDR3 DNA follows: TGTGCTAGAGCAGGACAGTCGCCTAATCAGCCCCAGCATTTT.

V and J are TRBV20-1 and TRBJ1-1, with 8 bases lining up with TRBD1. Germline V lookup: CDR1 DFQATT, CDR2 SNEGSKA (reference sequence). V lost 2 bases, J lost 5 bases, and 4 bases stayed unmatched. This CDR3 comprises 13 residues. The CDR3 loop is CSARPTGGTEAFF. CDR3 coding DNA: TGCAGTGCTAGACCCACAGGGGGAACTGAAGCTTTCTTT.

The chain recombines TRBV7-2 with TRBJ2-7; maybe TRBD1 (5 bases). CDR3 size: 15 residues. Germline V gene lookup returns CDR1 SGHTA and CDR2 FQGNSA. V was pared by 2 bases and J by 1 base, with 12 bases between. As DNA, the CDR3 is TGTGCCAGCAGCTTATCGCAGGGTGATTCCTACGAGCAGTACTTC. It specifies CASSLSQGDSYEQYF.

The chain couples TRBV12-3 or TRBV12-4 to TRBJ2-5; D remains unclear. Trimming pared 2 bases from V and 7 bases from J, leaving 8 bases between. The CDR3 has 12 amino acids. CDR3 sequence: CASSLTVVTQYF. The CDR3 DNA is TGTGCCAGCAGTTTAACGGTAGTGACCCAGTACTTC.

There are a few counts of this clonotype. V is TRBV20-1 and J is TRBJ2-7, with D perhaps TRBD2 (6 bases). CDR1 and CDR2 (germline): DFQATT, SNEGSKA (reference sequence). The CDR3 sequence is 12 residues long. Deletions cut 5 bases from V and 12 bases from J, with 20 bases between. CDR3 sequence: CSAPPGTSSPYF. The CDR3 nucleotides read TGCAGTGCTCCACCCGGGACTTCCTCTCCGTACTTC.